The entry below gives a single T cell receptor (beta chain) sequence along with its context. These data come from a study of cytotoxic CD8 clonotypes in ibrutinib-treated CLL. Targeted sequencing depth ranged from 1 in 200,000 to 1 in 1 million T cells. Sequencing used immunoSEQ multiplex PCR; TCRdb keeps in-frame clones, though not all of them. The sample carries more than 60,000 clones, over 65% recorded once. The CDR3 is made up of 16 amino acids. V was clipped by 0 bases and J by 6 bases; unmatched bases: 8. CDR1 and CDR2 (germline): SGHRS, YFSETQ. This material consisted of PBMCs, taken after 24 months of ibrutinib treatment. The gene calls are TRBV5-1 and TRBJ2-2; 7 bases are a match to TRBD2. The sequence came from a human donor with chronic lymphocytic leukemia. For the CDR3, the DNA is TGCGCCAGCAGCTTGGAGCAGCGCGGGAGCGCCGGGGAGCTGTTTTTT. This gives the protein CASSLEQRGSAGELFF.